The 11 T cell receptor beta chains given below trace back to one sample, sequenced in a study of shared clonotypes between healthy human individuals. The protocol was immunoSEQ multiplex PCR, while the TCRdb copy is restricted to in-frame clones and leaves out a portion. This sample has about 2.2 million clones, with about 93% found just once. CD45RO-negative, CCR7-positively selected cells formed the naive CD8 fraction, excluding terminally differentiated effector memory CD45RA+ cells. The sequencing sample was made of naive CD8+ T cells from PBMCs. These receptors came from a man aged 18 to 29 in good health. Some clones in this sample may be carry-over from other donors' samples.

V usage is TRBV29-1 and J usage is TRBJ2-7; 9 bases align to TRBD1. This CDR3 has 18 amino acids. Looked up from germline, CDR1 is SQVTM and CDR2 is ANQGSEA. V lost 2 bases to trimming and J lost 6 bases; unmatched junction nucleotides: 20. CDR3 region: CSVEKPLYPGQGTGEQYF. The CDR3 DNA reads as TGCAGCGTTGAAAAACCTCTATACCCGGGACAGGGCACAGGCGAGCAGTACTTC.

This clone was observed a few times. V gene TRBV7-9 combines with J gene TRBJ1-1; D uncertain. The CDR3 length is 15 residues. The germline gives CDR1 SEHNR, CDR2 FQNEAQ (reference sequence). Trimming removed 5 bases from V and 5 bases from J, with 18 bases in between. For the CDR3, the DNA is TGTGCCAGCAGCGGAGGGATGCGAATGAGAACTGAAGCTTTCTTT. This gives the protein CASSGGMRMRTEAFF.

This sequence joins TRBV27 and TRBJ2-7; unclear D gene. The length of the CDR3 is 14 residues. From germline, CDR1 is MNHEY and CDR2 SMNVEV (reference sequence). V lost 5 bases and J 5 bases, leaving 16 bases between the germline ends. This chain's CDR3 is CASSGTLGAHEQYF. The CDR3 DNA follows: TGTGCCAGCAGTGGAACCCTAGGAGCCCACGAGCAGTACTTC.

The V call is TRBV7-9, the J call TRBJ1-2; no reliable D call. The CDR3 contains 13 residues. Germline CDR1 and CDR2: SEHNR and FQNEAQ (reference sequence). With 1 base removed from V and 8 bases from J, the gap between germline ends came to 11 bases. The CDR3 nucleotides are TGTGCCAGCAGCTTAGGATTCAGCGAGGGCTACACCTTC. This translates into CASSLGFSEGYTF.

Comments on this clone: Other DNA sequences in the same sample also yield this CDR3. V and J are TRBV10-3 and TRBJ2-7; a possible D gene is TRBD1 (6 bases). Germline CDR1 and CDR2: ENHRY and SYGVKD. Trimming left V 4 bases short and J 4 bases short, with 11 bases between. This CDR3 has 13 residues. CDR3 sequence reads: CAISASGVYEQYF. The CDR3 DNA follows: TGTGCCATCAGTGCCTCAGGGGTGTACGAGCAGTACTTC.

This chain joins TRBV11-2 and TRBJ2-1, with TRBD2 identical over 7 bases. The germline V gene has CDR1 SGHAT and CDR2 FQNNGV. Losses at the gene ends were 10 bases for V and 7 bases for J; bases not matched to a gene: 19. The CDR3 has 16 residues. The CDR3 spells CATAGKVGGRMNEQFF. In nucleotides, the CDR3 is TGTGCCACTGCAGGAAAGGTTGGCGGGAGAATGAATGAGCAGTTCTTC.

This chain connects TRBV9 to TRBJ1-3; D unclear. The CDR3 extends over 13 amino acids. Germline V gives CDR1 SGDLS, CDR2 YYNGEE. The V and J ends lost 6 bases and 0 bases respectively, with 7 bases between them. The CDR3 region is CASKKVSGNTIYF. The CDR3 region has the DNA TGTGCCAGCAAAAAAGTCTCTGGAAACACCATATATTTT. Full variable domain (rest looked up from reference TRBV9 and TRBJ1-3): DSGVTQTPKHLITATGQRVTLRCSPRSGDLSVYWYQQSLDQGLQFLIQYYNGEERAKGNILERFSAQQFPDLHSELNLSSLELGDSALYFCASKKVSGNTIYFGEGSWLTVV.

The chain links TRBV2 to TRBJ2-7; 11 nucleotides agree with TRBD2. V was pared by 2 bases and J by 3 bases, with 6 bases of the junction left unmatched. Germline V gene sequence: CDR1 SNHLY, CDR2 FYNNEI. This CDR3 is 16 amino acids long. In nucleotides, the CDR3 is TGTGCCAGCAGTGAACTTAGCGGGAGGGCCAACTACGAGCAGTACTTC. This translates into CASSELSGRANYEQYF.

A single count supports this clone. The chain is built from TRBV7-2 and TRBJ2-2, with 9 bases aligning to TRBD2. The CDR3 loop spans 17 amino acids. Trimming took 3 bases from V and 1 from J; bases not matched to a gene: 6. The germline V gene has CDR1 SGHTA and CDR2 FQGNSA. CDR3 in DNA: TGTGCCAGCAGCTTTAGCGGGAGCGTAGGGAACACCGGGGAGCTGTTTTTT. Translated, it gives CASSFSGSVGNTGELFF.

Points on this clone: Other DNA sequences within the sample encode an identical CDR3. V is TRBV9 and J is TRBJ2-7, with 10 positions matching TRBD1. Losses at the gene ends were 2 bases for V and 3 bases for J; bases not matched to a gene: 2. The CDR3 runs to 14 residues. The germline CDR1 and CDR2 sequences are SGDLS and YYNGEE. The CDR3 region has the DNA TGTGCCAGCAGCGTTTGGGACAGGGGCTACGAGCAGTACTTC. Translation: CASSVWDRGYEQYF.

The chain recombines TRBV4-1 with TRBJ2-7, with TRBD1 identical over 12 bases. Germline V gene sequence: CDR1 MGHRA, CDR2 YSYEKL. V shed 1 base and J 7 bases; nucleotides not matched to a gene: 8. This CDR3 contains 16 residues. The CDR3, as DNA: TGCGCCAGCAGCCAAGGTGTCGGGACAGGGGGCTCGGAGCAGTACTTC. Amino acid sequence: CASSQGVGTGGSEQYF.